The 6 T cell receptor beta chains presented below share a single source sample, sequenced in a study of CD8+ T cells in alopecia areata. Treatment in this sample: oral pan-JAK inhibitor, 5-10 mg twice daily. cDNA serving as the sequencing template came from extracted, reverse transcribed RNA. Repertoires were generated with immunoSEQ multiplex PCR, while TCRdb's copy carries only in-frame clones and drops some. The repertoire holds approximately 100,000 clones, with about three fifths as singletons. The source was CD8+ T cells sorted from blood, collected at approximately week 56, from a patient treated with tofacitinib. These receptor sequences come from a human donor with alopecia areata.

CDR3 loop: CASTTGSDYGYTF. CDR3 nucleotide sequence: TGTGCCAGCACGACAGGGAGTGACTATGGCTACACCTTC. The chain is built from TRBV25-1 and TRBJ1-2; TRBD1 matches at 7 bases. CDR1 is MGHDK and CDR2 is SYGVNS in the germline V gene. The CDR3 consists of 13 residues. Trimming removed 7 bases from V and 3 bases from J; junction bases left unmatched: 5.

V gene TRBV5-1 combines with J gene TRBJ2-7; D not certain. V lost 2 bases and J lost 6, with 9 bases in between. The CDR3 is 12 residues long. Germline CDR1 and CDR2: SGHRS and YFSETQ. The CDR3 region has the DNA TGCGCCAGCAGCTTTTTGGGGTCCGAGCAGTACTTC. Translating it yields CASSFLGSEQYF.

The chain has TRBV30 and TRBJ1-5; TRBD1 is a possible D gene (6 bases). V lost 0 bases, J lost 7 bases, and 10 bases lay in between. The CDR3 runs 13 residues. From germline, CDR1 is GTSNPN and CDR2 SVGIG (reference sequence). This CDR3 reads CAWSVAGGQPQHF. CDR3 in DNA: TGTGCCTGGAGTGTGGCTGGGGGCCAGCCCCAGCATTTT. The full variable domain, completed using reference TRBV30 and TRBJ1-5, is SQTIHQWPATLVQPVGSPLSLECTVEGTSNPNLYWYRQAAGRGLQLLFYSVGIGQISSEVPQNLSASRPQDRQFILSSKKLLLSDSGFYLCAWSVAGGQPQHFGDGTRLSIL.

This sequence joins TRBV4-2 and TRBJ2-1; D uncertain. The ends were cut back, 4 bases at V and 6 bases at J, with 10 bases in the middle. The germline V gene has CDR1 LGHNA and CDR2 YNFKEQ. The CDR3 totals 13 residues. This CDR3 reads CASSRYSRNEQFF. The CDR3 nucleotides read TGTGCCAGCAGCCGGTACTCTCGCAATGAGCAGTTCTTC.

V and J are TRBV4-1 and TRBJ1-2, with D unresolved. V gave up 1 base and J gave up 1 base, with 10 bases separating them. There are 15 residues in the CDR3. In germline, CDR1 is MGHRA, CDR2 YSYEKL. The CDR3, as DNA: TGCGCCAGCAGCCAAGGGGAGACAAGTAACTATGGCTACACCTTC. This encodes CASSQGETSNYGYTF.

This clone came up a few times. The chain combines TRBV6-5 with TRBJ2-5; 13 bases fit TRBD2. The trim removed 8 bases at V and 1 base at J, leaving 4 bases unmatched. This CDR3 comprises 15 residues. Germline V lookup: CDR1 MNHEY, CDR2 SVGAGI. The CDR3 DNA reads as TGTGCCAGCGGAAGACTAGCGGGGGGCCAAGAGACCCAGTACTTC. It encodes CASGRLAGGQETQYF.